This T cell receptor beta chain was identified in a study of cytomegalovirus exposure and HLA in healthy donors. Turning to the study itself: The same platform used for the 666 first-cohort repertoires was also used for the 120 or so validation repertoires, as a later analysis reported. Study conclusions and caveats: TCR beta chains numbering under 200 were designated cytomegalovirus-associated. Reported performance of the classifier showed diagnosis of cytomegalovirus status with high specificity and sensitivity. First-cohort TCR clusters were later found to tend to co-occur in the 120 validation repertoires.

The assay was immunoSEQ multiplex PCR, and TCRdb's table has in-frame clones only and misses some. Counted here are around 170,000 clones, 85% occurring once; the ten biggest clones make up approximately 15%. This clone was observed a single time. No antigen is known for it. After removal of 6 bases from V and 1 base from J, the junction contained 4 bases not matched to a gene. Looked up from germline, CDR1 is MDHEN and CDR2 is SYDVKM. The CDR3 contains 15 residues. This TCR was sampled from a man younger than 35 in good health and CMV-seropositive. The rearrangement links TRBV28 to TRBJ2-2, with TRBD1 matching over 8 bases. Material: PBMCs. Here the CDR3 DNA reads TGTGCCAGCAGGGGAGGACAGGGGAACACCGGGGAGCTGTTTTTT. This encodes CASRGGQGNTGELFF.